This T cell receptor (beta chain) was sequenced for a study of shared clonotypes between healthy human individuals. Here immunoSEQ multiplex PCR was the method, and the copy in TCRdb shows in-frame clones only, minus some. The table includes hundreds of thousands of clones, 95% to 96% detected once. The naive CD8 subset, CD45RO-negative cells positively selected for CCR7, excluded terminally differentiated effector memory CD45RA+ cells. Losses at the gene ends were 4 bases for V and 5 bases for J; bases not matched to a gene: 15. This CDR3 spans 16 amino acids. Germline CDR1 reads SGDLS; CDR2 reads YYNGEE.

The sequencing input was naive CD8+ T cells sorted from blood. The chain employs TRBV9 and TRBJ2-7; 7 bases align to TRBD1. The TCR originated in a woman younger than 45 in good health. The chain's CDR3 is CASSSVGSAQGDEQYF. As DNA, the CDR3 is TGTGCCAGCAGCTCAGTAGGATCAGCCCAGGGGGACGAGCAGTACTTC.